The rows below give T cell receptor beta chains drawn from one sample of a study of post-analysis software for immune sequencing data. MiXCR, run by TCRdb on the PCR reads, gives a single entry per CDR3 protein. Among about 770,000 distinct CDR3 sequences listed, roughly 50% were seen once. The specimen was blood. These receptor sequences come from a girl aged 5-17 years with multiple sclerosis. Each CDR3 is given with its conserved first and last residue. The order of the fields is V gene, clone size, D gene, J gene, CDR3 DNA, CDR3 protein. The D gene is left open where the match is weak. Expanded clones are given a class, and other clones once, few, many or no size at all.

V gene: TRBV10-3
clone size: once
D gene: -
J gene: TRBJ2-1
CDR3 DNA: TGTGCCATCAGTCCTGGCGAGAGCTCCTACAATGAGCAGTTCTTC
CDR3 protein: CAISPGESSYNEQFF

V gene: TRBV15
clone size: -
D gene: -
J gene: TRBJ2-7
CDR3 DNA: TGTGCCACCAGCAGGGACCGATTCCCTACGTCTTACGAGCAGTACTTC
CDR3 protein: CATSRDRFPTSYEQYF

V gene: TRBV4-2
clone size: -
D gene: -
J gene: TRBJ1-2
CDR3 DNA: TGTGCCAGCAGCCAACCAGCGATAGGGCTGAACTATGGCTACACCTTC
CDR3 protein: CASSQPAIGLNYGYTF

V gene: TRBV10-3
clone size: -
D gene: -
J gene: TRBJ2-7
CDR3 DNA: TGTGCCGCCGGGCCCCCAAGGGGGGGGATCTACTACGAGCAGTACTTC
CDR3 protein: CAAGPPRGGIYYEQYF

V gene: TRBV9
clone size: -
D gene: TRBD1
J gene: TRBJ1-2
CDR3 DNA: TGTGCCAGCAGCGACGGACAGGGACTAAACTATGGCTACACCTTC
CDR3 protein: CASSDGQGLNYGYTF

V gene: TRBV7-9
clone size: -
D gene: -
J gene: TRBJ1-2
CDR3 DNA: TGTGCCAGCAGCTCCTCCCCTATCACCTATGGCTACACCTTC
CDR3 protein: CASSSSPITYGYTF

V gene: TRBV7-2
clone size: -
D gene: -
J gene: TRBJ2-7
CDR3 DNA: TGTGCCAGCAGCTTAGCGGGAATAGCGGACTACGAGCAGTACTTC
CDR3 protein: CASSLAGIADYEQYF

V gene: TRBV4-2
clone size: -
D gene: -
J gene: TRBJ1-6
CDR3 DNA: TGTGCCAGCAGCCAAGATGTGGGGGGGCATTCACCCCTCCACTTT
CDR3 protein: CASSQDVGGHSPLHF

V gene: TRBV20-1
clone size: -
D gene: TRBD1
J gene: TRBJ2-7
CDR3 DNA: TGCAGTGCCAAGGGACAGAGAGCCTACGAGCAGTACTTC
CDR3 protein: CSAKGQRAYEQYF

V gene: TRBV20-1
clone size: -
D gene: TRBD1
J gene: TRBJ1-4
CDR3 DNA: TGCAGTGCCCCAGGACAGGGGAGGGCAACTAATGAAAAACTGTTTTTT
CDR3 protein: CSAPGQGRATNEKLFF

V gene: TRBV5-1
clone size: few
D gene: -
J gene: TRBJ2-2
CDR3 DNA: TGCGCCAGCAGCTCGGCGGGAATAAACACCGGGGAGCTGTTTTTT
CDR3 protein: CASSSAGINTGELFF

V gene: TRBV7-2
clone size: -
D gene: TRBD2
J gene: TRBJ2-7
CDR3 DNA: TGTGCCAGCAGCTCACCGGGACTAGCGCCATACGAGCAGTACTTC
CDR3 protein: CASSSPGLAPYEQYF

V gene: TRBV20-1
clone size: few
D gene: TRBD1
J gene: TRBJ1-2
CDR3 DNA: TGCAGTGCTAGAGATTCTTCGGGGACAGGGGGCGGGCTTTCCTGGGGCTACACCTTC
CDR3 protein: CSARDSSGTGGGLSWGYTF

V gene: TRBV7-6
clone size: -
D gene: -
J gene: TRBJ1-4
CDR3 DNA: TGTGCCAGCAGCTTCACGGGACTAAAAACTAATGAAAAACTGTTTTTT
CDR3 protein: CASSFTGLKTNEKLFF

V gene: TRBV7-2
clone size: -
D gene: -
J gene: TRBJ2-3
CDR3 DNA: TGTGCCAGCAGCTTAGCGCTAAGCGGGGATACGCAGTATTTT
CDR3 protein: CASSLALSGDTQYF

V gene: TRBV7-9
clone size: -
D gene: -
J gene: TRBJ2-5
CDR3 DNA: TGTGCCAGCAGCTTTAAGCTGGGACGTCGTTACCAAGAGACCCAGTACTTC
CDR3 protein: CASSFKLGRRYQETQYF

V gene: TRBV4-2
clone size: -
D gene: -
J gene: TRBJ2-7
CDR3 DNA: TGTGCCAGCAGCCAAGAGCCTGGGGAGCAGTACTTC
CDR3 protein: CASSQEPGEQYF

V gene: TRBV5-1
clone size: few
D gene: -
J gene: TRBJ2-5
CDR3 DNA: TGCGCCAGCAGCTCCGAGCCGGGACACTTAGAGACCCAGTACTTC
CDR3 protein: CASSSEPGHLETQYF

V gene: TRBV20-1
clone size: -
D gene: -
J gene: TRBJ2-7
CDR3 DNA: TGCAGTGCTCTCCAATCGGGACGGGACTACGAGCAGTACTTC
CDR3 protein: CSALQSGRDYEQYF

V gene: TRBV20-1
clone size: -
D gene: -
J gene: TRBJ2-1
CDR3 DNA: TGCAGTGCTAGCCCAGCGGGCTCCTACAATGAGCAGTTCTTC
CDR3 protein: CSASPAGSYNEQFF

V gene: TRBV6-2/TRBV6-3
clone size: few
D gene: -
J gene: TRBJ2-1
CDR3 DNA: TGTGCCAGCAGTGGGACGGGGTCATTTCGCTCCTACAATGAGCAGTTCTTC
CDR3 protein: CASSGTGSFRSYNEQFF

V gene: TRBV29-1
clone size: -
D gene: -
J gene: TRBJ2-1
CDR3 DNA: TGCAGCGTTGAGGTCAGGTCGTACGAGCAGTTCTTC
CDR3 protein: CSVEVRSYEQFF

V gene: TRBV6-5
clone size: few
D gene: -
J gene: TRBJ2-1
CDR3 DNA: TGTGCCAGCAGTTACGGAACCCTCCTTTACAATGAGCAGTTCTTC
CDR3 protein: CASSYGTLLYNEQFF

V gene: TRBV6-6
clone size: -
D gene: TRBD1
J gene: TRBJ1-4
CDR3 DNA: TGTGCCAGCACCGCTTCCGGGACAGCGAAGAATGAAAAACTGTTTTTT
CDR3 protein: CASTASGTAKNEKLFF

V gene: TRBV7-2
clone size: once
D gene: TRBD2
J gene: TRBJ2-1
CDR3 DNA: TGTGCCAGCAGCTTCACGAGCGGGAGGAAGATCAATGAGCAGTTCTTC
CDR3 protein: CASSFTSGRKINEQFF

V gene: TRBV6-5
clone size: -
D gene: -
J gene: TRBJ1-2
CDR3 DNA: TGTGCCAGCAGGGAAAGGGAATATGGCTACACCTTC
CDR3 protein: CASREREYGYTF

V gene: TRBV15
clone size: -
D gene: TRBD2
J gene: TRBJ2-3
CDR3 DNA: TGTGCCACCAGCAGAGATTCCCGACTAGCGGGCGTCACAGATACGCAGTATTTT
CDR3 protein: CATSRDSRLAGVTDTQYF

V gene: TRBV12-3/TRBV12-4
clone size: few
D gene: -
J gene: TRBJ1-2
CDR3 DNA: TGTGCCAGCAGTTACGGGGTGGATGGCTACACCTTC
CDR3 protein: CASSYGVDGYTF

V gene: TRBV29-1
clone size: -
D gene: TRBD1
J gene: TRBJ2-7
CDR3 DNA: TGCAGCGCAACTTCGGGACAGGGTATACACGAGCAGTACTTC
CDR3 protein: CSATSGQGIHEQYF

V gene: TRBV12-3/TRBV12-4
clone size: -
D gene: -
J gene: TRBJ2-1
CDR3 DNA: TGTGCCAGCAGTTGGGGGGACTGGAATGAGCAGTTCTTC
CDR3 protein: CASSWGDWNEQFF

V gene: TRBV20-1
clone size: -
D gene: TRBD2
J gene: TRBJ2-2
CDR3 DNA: TGCAGTGCTAGAGATTGGCGGCTAGCGGGAGGCGGCACCGGGGAGCTGTTTTTT
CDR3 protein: CSARDWRLAGGGTGELFF

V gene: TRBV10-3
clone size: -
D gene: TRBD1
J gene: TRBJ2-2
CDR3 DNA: TGTGCCATCAGTGAAGGGACAGAAGGCGGGGAGCTGTTTTTT
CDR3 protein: CAISEGTEGGELFF

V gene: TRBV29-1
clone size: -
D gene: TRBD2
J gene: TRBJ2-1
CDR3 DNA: TGCAGCGTTGAAGATCGGGGAGCTAGCGGGCCCCACTCCTACAATGAGCAGTTCTTC
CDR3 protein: CSVEDRGASGPHSYNEQFF

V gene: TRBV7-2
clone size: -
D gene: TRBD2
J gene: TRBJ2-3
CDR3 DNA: TGTGCCAGCAGCCCCCGGGGTAGCGGGAGAGTGGAGCATACGCAGTATTTT
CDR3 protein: CASSPRGSGRVEHTQYF

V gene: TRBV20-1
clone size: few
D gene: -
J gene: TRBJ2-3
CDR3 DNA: TGCAGTGCTAGGGGCCCCCCAGATACGCAGTATTTT
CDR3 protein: CSARGPPDTQYF

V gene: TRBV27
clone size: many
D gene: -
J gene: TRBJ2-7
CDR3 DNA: TGTGCCAGCAGTTTATGGGGGTCCTACGAGCAGTACTTC
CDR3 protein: CASSLWGSYEQYF

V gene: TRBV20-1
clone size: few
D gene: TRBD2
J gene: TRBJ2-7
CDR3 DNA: TGCAGTGCTTCCCGGACTAGCGGGAGGGGCGAGCAGTACTTC
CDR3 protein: CSASRTSGRGEQYF

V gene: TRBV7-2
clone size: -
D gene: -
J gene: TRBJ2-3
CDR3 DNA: TGTGCCAGCACTGGTACGCAGTATTTT
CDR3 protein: CASTGTQYF

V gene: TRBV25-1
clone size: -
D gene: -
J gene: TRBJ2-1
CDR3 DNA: TGTGCCAGCAGTGAAGGGCTGGTCAGCTCCTACAATGAGCAGTTCTTC
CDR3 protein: CASSEGLVSSYNEQFF

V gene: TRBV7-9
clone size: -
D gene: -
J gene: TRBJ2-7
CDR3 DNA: TGTGCCAGCAGCTTGGGGCCGAGGACAGATACGCAGTACTTC
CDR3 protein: CASSLGPRTDTQYF

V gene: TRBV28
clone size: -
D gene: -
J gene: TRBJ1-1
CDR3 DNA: TGTGCCAGCACCCCAACAGGGTTAGGAGGGAACACTGAAGCTTTCTTT
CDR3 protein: CASTPTGLGGNTEAFF

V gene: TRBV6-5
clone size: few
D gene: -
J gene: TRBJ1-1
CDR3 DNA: TGTGCCAGTGAGGGGGAAAACACTGAAGCTTTCTTT
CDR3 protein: CASEGENTEAFF

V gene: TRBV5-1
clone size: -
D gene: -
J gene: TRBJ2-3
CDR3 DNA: TGCGCCAGCAGCTTGTCCCCAGGGCTAGGAGATACGCAGTATTTT
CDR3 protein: CASSLSPGLGDTQYF

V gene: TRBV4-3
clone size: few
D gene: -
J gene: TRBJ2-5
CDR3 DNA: TGCGCCAGCAGCCAAGATAGTGGAGAGACCCAGTACTTC
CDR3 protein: CASSQDSGETQYF

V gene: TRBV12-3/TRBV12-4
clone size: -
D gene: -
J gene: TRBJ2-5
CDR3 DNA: TGTGCCAGCAGTCGTCTATCGGGCCCCAGGCGGGAGACCCAGTACTTC
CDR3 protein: CASSRLSGPRRETQYF

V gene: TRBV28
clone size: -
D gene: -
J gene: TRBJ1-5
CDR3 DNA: TGTGCCAGCAGGGATTCCGTAGGCAATCAGCCCCAGCATTTT
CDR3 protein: CASRDSVGNQPQHF

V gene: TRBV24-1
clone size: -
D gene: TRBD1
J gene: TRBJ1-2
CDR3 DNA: TGTGCCACCAGTGATTCGAGGAGGGACAGGGGAGGCGGCTACACCTTC
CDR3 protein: CATSDSRRDRGGGYTF

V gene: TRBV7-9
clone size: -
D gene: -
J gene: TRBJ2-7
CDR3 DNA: TGTGCCAGCGGGGAAGATACCTACGAGCAGTACTTC
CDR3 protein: CASGEDTYEQYF

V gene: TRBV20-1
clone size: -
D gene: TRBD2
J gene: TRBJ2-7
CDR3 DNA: TGCAGTGCAGGCCCGGGAGCGGGGGAGCAGTACTTC
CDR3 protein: CSAGPGAGEQYF

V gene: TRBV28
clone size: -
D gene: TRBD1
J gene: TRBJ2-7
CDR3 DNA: TGTGCCAGCGTGCGACAGGGGACGTCCTACGAGCAGTACTTC
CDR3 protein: CASVRQGTSYEQYF